Shown below are 29 T cell receptor beta chains from a single sample sequenced in a study of regulatory T cells in long-lasting Graves disease. The time point is: newly diagnosed GD, antithyroid drugs for less than 3 months. RNA extracted from PBMCs served as the sequencing template. Investigators prepared the TCR beta libraries by applying iRepertoire HTBI primers and Arm-PCR of CDR3 regions. Via MiXCR, TCRdb re-called the multiplex PCR reads, giving one row per CDR3 protein. This sample has roughly 400,000 distinct CDR3 sequences, with 15% found just once. The same data also contributed to another study, on T cells in Graves' hyperthyroidism and ophthalmopathy.

The specimen comprised peripheral blood mononuclear cells (PBMCs), sampled at new diagnosis, from a patient treated with antithyroid drugs. The receptors come from a woman between 35 and 50 years old with Graves disease.

This clonotype was detected ten times or more. V is TRBV28 and J is TRBJ2-3; no clear D gene. This CDR3 spans 14 amino acids. Trimming removed 5 bases from V and 2 bases from J, with 11 bases in between. Germline loops: CDR1 MDHEN, CDR2 SYDVKM. The CDR3 nucleotides read TGTGCCAGCAGTCAACTGAGGACCACAGATACGCAGTATTTT. Protein: CASSQLRTTDTQYF.

This clonotype appeared many times. The chain couples TRBV7-6 to TRBJ2-1, with D perhaps TRBD1 (8 bases). Germline assignment: CDR1 SGHVS and CDR2 FNYEAQ. The V gene lost 5 bases and the J gene lost 4 bases, with 27 bases spanning the gap. The CDR3 runs to 19 residues. This chain's CDR3 is CASSATGVAGTTPYNEQFF. DNA of the CDR3: TGTGCCAGCAGCGCGACAGGGGTTGCGGGGACTACCCCATACAATGAGCAGTTCTTC. The full variable domain, in which reference TRBV7-6 and TRBJ2-1 provide the parts outside the CDR3, is GAGVSQSPRYKVTKRGQDVALRCDPISGHVSLYWYRQALGQGPEFLTYFNYEAQQDKSGLPNDRFSAERPEGSISTLTIQRTEQRDSAMYRCASSATGVAGTTPYNEQFFGPGTRLTVL.

The rearrangement joins TRBV14 to TRBJ2-1; 9 positions agree with TRBD2. The junction had 4 bases not matched to a gene; V was cut back by 4 bases and J by 6 bases. Germline-derived CDR1 and CDR2 are SGHDN and FVKESK. This CDR3 contains 14 residues. CDR3 DNA: TGTGCCAGCAGCCCAGCTAGCGGGATCAATGAGCAGTTCTTC. Protein: CASSPASGINEQFF.

As regards this clonotype: This may come from a read error, since a much larger clone is one base off. The chain carries TRBV7-2 and TRBJ2-1; 10 bases fit TRBD2. The V gene's germline CDR1 is SGHTA and CDR2 FQGNSA. The CDR3 is 14 residues long. CDR3 in DNA: TGTGTCAGCAGCCGAGGGCTAGCGGGAGCGGAGCAGTTCTTC. Amino acids: CVSSRGLAGAEQFF. Full variable domain (remainder filled in from reference TRBV7-2 and TRBJ2-1): GAGVSQSPSNKVTEKGKDVELRCDPISGHTALYWYRQSLGQGLEFLIYFQGNSAPDKSGLPSDRFSAERTGGSVSTLTIQRTQQEDSAVYLCVSSRGLAGAEQFFGPGTRLTVL.

This clonotype was observed a handful of times. The chain is built from TRBV15 and TRBJ1-2; TRBD1 agrees at 8 bases. The CDR3 contains 16 residues. Germline V gene sequence: CDR1 LNHNV, CDR2 YYDKDF (reference sequence). J was trimmed by 4 bases and V by 0 bases; bases with no gene match: 7. This chain's CDR3 is CATSRDPQGAGYGYTF. The CDR3, as DNA: TGTGCCACCAGCAGAGATCCTCAGGGGGCGGGCTATGGCTACACCTTC.

This clonotype was observed at least ten times. J is TRBJ2-7 and V is TRBV20-1, with TRBD2 matching 11 bases. CDR3 length: 14 residues. J was trimmed by 3 bases and V by 5 bases; bases with no gene match: 6. The germline V gene encodes CDR1 DFQATT and CDR2 SNEGSKA (reference sequence). The CDR3 nucleotides are TGCAGTGCTTCCCGACTAGCGGGGTACTACGAGCAGTACTTC. Protein product: CSASRLAGYYEQYF.

This clonotype has just a few counts. The J gene is TRBJ1-6, the V gene TRBV4-3; D ambiguous. Germline V gene lookup returns CDR1 LGHNA and CDR2 YSLEER. CDR3 length: 15 amino acids. V was shortened by 0 bases and J by 8 bases, with 11 bases between the two germline ends. CDR3 sequence reads: CASSQDGQKDSPLHF. CDR3 bases: TGCGCCAGCAGCCAAGATGGGCAGAAGGATTCACCCCTCCACTTT.

This clonotype appeared many times. The genes are TRBV27 and TRBJ2-1; no clear D gene. Germline CDR1 reads MNHEY; CDR2 reads SMNVEV (reference sequence). V was trimmed by 2 bases and J by 0 bases, leaving 17 bases between them. This CDR3 has 18 residues. Here the CDR3 DNA reads TGTGCCAGCAGTTTACGGGTGTTGTTGGTTGGCTCCTACAATGAGCAGTTCTTC. Its protein product is CASSLRVLLVGSYNEQFF.

This chain joins TRBV6-1 and TRBJ2-2; possibly TRBD2 for D (6 bases). The germline gives CDR1 MNHNS, CDR2 SASEGT. The CDR3 is 15 residues long. Trimming removed 1 base at V and 4 bases at J, with 10 bases between. The CDR3 DNA is TGTGCCAGCAGTGAAGGGACTATAAGCACCGGGGAGCTGTTTTTT. Translating gives CASSEGTISTGELFF.

The genes are TRBV6-2 or TRBV6-3 and TRBJ2-7; possibly TRBD2 for D (6 bases). The CDR3 totals 13 residues. The V end was cut by 7 bases, the J end by 3 bases, with 13 bases between. Germline CDR1 and CDR2: MNHEY and SVGEGT. Here the CDR3 reads CASNRAGFYEQYF. CDR3 nucleotides: TGTGCCAGCAATAGGGCGGGGTTCTACGAGCAGTACTTC.

CDR3 DNA: TGCAGTGCCAACGGACTAGCGGGAGGGGGTGAGCAGTTCTTC. Its translation: CSANGLAGGGEQFF. The gene calls are TRBV20-1 and TRBJ2-1; TRBD2 matches at 15 bases. The germline V gene has CDR1 DFQATT and CDR2 SNEGSKA (reference sequence). The CDR3 consists of 14 residues. Germline trimming cut 6 bases from V and 9 bases from J; bases unmatched to any gene: 6.

This clonotype was recorded at least ten times. This chain joins TRBV3-1 and TRBJ2-7; weak D call: TRBD2 (6 bases). Germline CDR1 is LGHDT and CDR2 is YNNKEL (reference sequence). The CDR3 consists of 13 residues. V dropped 1 base and J dropped 7 bases, with 11 bases sitting between them. CDR3 residues: CASSQVEGGEQYF. The CDR3 DNA reads as TGTGCCAGCAGCCAAGTGGAGGGAGGAGAGCAGTACTTC.

This clonotype was seen at least ten times. The chain carries TRBV7-2 and TRBJ2-3; the D is unclear. CDR1 is SGHTA, CDR2 FQGNSA, per germline. Deletions cut 6 bases from V and 2 bases from J, with 12 bases between. The CDR3 is 14 amino acids. The CDR3: CASRAEPLTDTQYF. Written as DNA, the CDR3 is TGTGCCAGCAGGGCCGAGCCCCTCACAGATACGCAGTATTTT. The whole variable domain, filled in from reference TRBV7-2 and TRBJ2-3, reads GAGVSQSPSNKVTEKGKDVELRCDPISGHTALYWYRQSLGQGLEFLIYFQGNSAPDKSGLPSDRFSAERTGGSVSTLTIQRTQQEDSAVYLCASRAEPLTDTQYFGPGTRLTVL.

This clonotype was counted many times. The chain employs TRBV5-1 and TRBJ2-3; 8 bases match TRBD2. The V segment lost 1 base and the J segment 4 bases; nucleotides outside the gene matches: 5. The CDR3 runs 15 residues. From germline, CDR1 is SGHRS and CDR2 YFSETQ. CDR3 region: CASSLHRGRSDTQYF. The CDR3 DNA reads as TGCGCCAGCAGCTTGCATCGCGGGAGGTCAGATACGCAGTATTTT.

Points on this clonotype: One base separates it from a far larger clone, so it is likely a read error. This chain joins TRBV11-2 and TRBJ2-1, with D perhaps given as TRBD1 or TRBD2 (5 bases each). Germline V CDR1 and CDR2: SGHAT, FQNNGV. The CDR3 spans 13 residues. This CDR3 reads CASSLSHKGTEYF. CDR3 nucleotides: TGTGCCAGCAGCTTAAGCCACAAAGGGACCGAGTACTTC.

The chain employs TRBV18 and TRBJ2-6, with TRBD1 matching over 10 bases. The CDR3 extends over 16 amino acids. The V segment lost 3 bases and the J segment 4 bases; nucleotides outside the gene matches: 3. Germline lookup yields CDR1 KGHSH and CDR2 LQKENI. CDR3 nucleotides: TGTGCCAGCTCACCGGGGACAGGGGTCGGGGCCAACGTCCTGACTTTC. It specifies CASSPGTGVGANVLTF.

V and J are TRBV5-4 and TRBJ2-1; D uncertain. Germline CDR1 SGHNT, CDR2 YYREEE (reference sequence). CDR3 length equals 17 residues. Between the trimmed V and J ends, which lost 4 bases and 0 bases, there was a span of 17 bases. The CDR3 loop reads CASSPFWQKSSYNEQFF. In DNA form, the CDR3 reads TGTGCCAGCAGCCCATTTTGGCAGAAGAGCTCCTACAATGAGCAGTTCTTC.

This chain links TRBV9 with TRBJ2-1; maybe TRBD2 (7 bases). Germline V gene sequence: CDR1 SGDLS, CDR2 YYNGEE. The CDR3 length is 13 residues. V was clipped by 3 bases and J by 5 bases, with 9 bases between them. The CDR3 loop reads CASSGGGHNEQFF. In DNA form, the CDR3 reads TGTGCCAGCAGCGGGGGGGGCCACAATGAGCAGTTCTTC.

This clonotype was found many times. The V gene is TRBV11-2, the J gene TRBJ1-4, with 10 bases lining up with TRBD1. Per germline, CDR1 SGHAT and CDR2 FQNNGV. The ends lost 5 bases at V and 1 base at J; junction bases unmatched: 7. The CDR3 length is 17 residues. The CDR3 DNA follows: TGTGCCAGCAGCCCCCGGGACAGGGGAGTAACTAATGAAAAACTGTTTTTT. Translated: CASSPRDRGVTNEKLFF.

In this sample, this clonotype turned up a few times. The chain uses TRBV19 and TRBJ2-2; D might be TRBD2 (6 bases). The germline gives CDR1 LNHDA, CDR2 SQIVND (reference sequence). The V and J ends lost 8 bases and 1 base respectively, with 11 bases between them. The CDR3 totals 14 residues. The CDR3 protein is CASFGGWNTGELFF. CDR3 DNA sequence: TGTGCCAGTTTCGGGGGTTGGAACACCGGGGAGCTGTTTTTT.

This clonotype has a count of ten or more. The chain has TRBV27 and TRBJ1-1, with D hard to call. The V end lost 6 bases, the J end lost 2 bases, and 13 bases lay between the germline ends. Germline CDR1 MNHEY, CDR2 SMNVEV (reference sequence). This CDR3 contains 14 residues. The CDR3 protein is CASSILRGNTEAFF. CDR3 sequence (DNA): TGTGCCAGCAGCATCCTCAGAGGAAACACTGAAGCTTTCTTT.

V is TRBV12-3 or TRBV12-4 and J is TRBJ2-4, with D unresolved. CDR3 size: 12 residues. V was trimmed by 2 bases and J by 6 bases, leaving 5 bases between them. CDR3 nucleotide sequence: TGTGCCAGCAGTTTATGGGGAAACATTCAGTACTTC. Its protein product is CASSLWGNIQYF.

Ten or more counts support this clonotype. This chain links TRBV12-3 or TRBV12-4 with TRBJ2-1, with no clear D. The CDR3 is 12 amino acids. Trimming cost V 7 bases and J 9 bases, with 13 bases left between them. The CDR3 bases are TGTGCCAGCATGCGCTCCTTAGGTGAGCAGTTCTTC. It is translated as CASMRSLGEQFF.

This chain joins TRBV6-2 or TRBV6-3 and TRBJ2-1, with D tentatively TRBD1 or TRBD2 (5 bases each). CDR1 is MNHEY and CDR2 is SVGEGT in the germline V gene. This CDR3 contains 13 residues. V lost 7 bases and J lost 6, with 13 bases in between. The DNA for the CDR3 is TGTGCCAGCAATCACCGGGACCGCAATGAGCAGTTCTTC. Its translation is CASNHRDRNEQFF.

This clonotype was seen only a few times. The chain links TRBV6-1 to TRBJ2-2; the D gene is possibly TRBD2 (6 bases). V shed 6 bases and J shed 0 bases, with 11 bases lying between them. Germline loops: CDR1 MNHNS, CDR2 SASEGT. There are 15 residues in the CDR3. As DNA, the CDR3 is TGTGCCAGCAGGAGGGACTTAGCGAACACCGGGGAGCTGTTTTTT. Translated, it gives CASRRDLANTGELFF.

Ten or more counts support this clonotype. The chain carries TRBV2 and TRBJ2-5; TRBD2 might be the D (6 bases). V lost 4 bases, J lost 4 bases, and 10 bases lay in between. Germline loops: CDR1 SNHLY, CDR2 FYNNEI. The CDR3 is made up of 13 amino acids. The CDR3 spells CASSAGGGETQYF. CDR3 nucleotide sequence: TGTGCCAGCAGTGCTGGGGGAGGAGAGACCCAGTACTTC.

This clonotype was seen at least ten times. The V call is TRBV28, the J call TRBJ1-2; D not certain. Trimming cost V 4 bases and J 6 bases, with 9 bases left between them. The CDR3 contains 12 residues. Germline CDR1 reads MDHEN; CDR2 reads SYDVKM. CDR3 loop: CASSWGTNGYTF. The CDR3 coding sequence is TGTGCCAGCAGTTGGGGTACCAATGGCTACACCTTC.

The chain links TRBV28 to TRBJ1-4; D not resolved. Germline V gene sequence: CDR1 MDHEN, CDR2 SYDVKM. This CDR3 region has 14 residues. V was cut by 3 bases and J by 8 bases, with 13 bases left in between. The CDR3 loop reads CASSFLSGSEKLFF. For the CDR3, the DNA is TGTGCCAGCAGTTTCCTAAGCGGGTCCGAAAAACTGTTTTTT.

This clonotype was seen many times. The rearrangement uses TRBV30 and TRBJ2-3; no reliable D call. The germline V gene has CDR1 GTSNPN and CDR2 SVGIG (reference sequence). The length of the CDR3 is 12 residues. The V gene lost 0 bases and the J gene lost 3 bases, with 4 bases spanning the gap. CDR3 loop: CAWSVQTDTQYF. For the CDR3, the DNA is TGTGCCTGGAGTGTACAGACAGATACGCAGTATTTT.